A single sample is the source of the 17 T cell receptor beta chains below, sequenced in a study of cytomegalovirus exposure and HLA in healthy donors. Generated by immunoSEQ multiplex PCR, the TCRdb table keeps only in-frame clones and is missing some. The sample lists under 150,000 clones; roughly nine tenths were seen once. Sequencing was carried out using PBMCs. These receptors originate from a young man in good health and CMV-seronegative.

The chain carries TRBV10-3 and TRBJ2-2; TRBD1 agrees at 10 bases. The CDR3 loop spans 16 amino acids. Trimming cost V 6 bases and J 4 bases; bases outside gene matches: 8. The germline CDR1 and CDR2 sequences are ENHRY and SYGVKD. CDR3 loop: CAISLTGQGGTGELFF. In nucleotides, the CDR3 is TGTGCCATCAGCCTCACCGGACAGGGGGGCACCGGGGAGCTGTTTTTT.

The genes are TRBV5-1 and TRBJ2-5; 12 positions match TRBD2. This CDR3 is 15 amino acids long. V gave up 0 bases and J gave up 4 bases; unmatched junction bases: 1. Per germline, CDR1 SGHRS and CDR2 YFSETQ. The CDR3 nucleotides are TGCGCCAGCAGCTTGGGACTAGCGGGGGTAGAGACCCAGTACTTC. Residues: CASSLGLAGVETQYF.

This sequence joins TRBV11-2 and TRBJ2-1; 7 bases align to TRBD1. V lost 5 bases and J lost 6; bases outside the gene matches: 4. Germline CDR1 reads SGHAT; CDR2 reads FQNNGV. CDR3 length equals 13 residues. In DNA, the CDR3 is TGTGCCAGCAGCCCGGACAGGCTCAATGAGCAGTTCTTC. It encodes CASSPDRLNEQFF.

The chain recombines TRBV9 with TRBJ2-1; D is ambiguous. The V end was cut by 5 bases, the J end by 9 bases, with 9 bases between. CDR3 size: 11 residues. CDR1 and CDR2 (germline): SGDLS, YYNGEE. The CDR3 reads CASSSPSEQFF. The CDR3 DNA is TGTGCCAGCAGTTCGCCCAGTGAGCAGTTCTTC.

The chain links TRBV30 to TRBJ1-5, with D perhaps matching TRBD1 (5 bases). The CDR3 spans 15 residues. V was clipped by 2 bases and J by 1 base, with 12 bases between them. CDR1 GTSNPN and CDR2 SVGIG come from the germline V gene (reference sequence). In DNA, the CDR3 is TGTGCCTGGAGTCCCGGTGGGGGGAGCAATCAGCCCCAGCATTTT. Translated, it gives CAWSPGGGSNQPQHF.

This chain connects TRBV6-1 to TRBJ2-1; 10 bases map to TRBD2. The CDR3 is 17 residues long. Germline V gene lookup returns CDR1 MNHNS and CDR2 SASEGT. Trimming at V came to 3 bases and at J to 4 bases, leaving 9 bases not matched to a gene. CDR3: CASSDPSGGSPYNEQFF. The CDR3 coding sequence is TGTGCCAGCAGTGACCCTAGCGGGGGTTCCCCATACAATGAGCAGTTCTTC.

The chain combines TRBV6-1 with TRBJ1-2, with a weak D call TRBD1 (5 bases). The V gene lost 6 bases and the J gene lost 0 bases, with 11 bases spanning the gap. The CDR3 covers 14 residues. Germline V gives CDR1 MNHNS, CDR2 SASEGT. The CDR3 nucleotides are TGTGCCAGCAGCCAGGGCACAACTAACTATGGCTACACCTTC. It codes for CASSQGTTNYGYTF.

The chain employs TRBV27 and TRBJ2-5; 8 bases fit TRBD1. This CDR3 is built from 16 residues. The J segment lost 4 bases and the V segment lost 1 base, leaving 8 bases of the junction unmatched. Germline V gene data show CDR1 as MNHEY and CDR2 as SMNVEV (reference sequence). This CDR3 is CASSLLPRGRGETQYF. The DNA for the CDR3 is TGTGCCAGCAGTTTATTACCCAGGGGGCGTGGAGAGACCCAGTACTTC.

The chain has TRBV27 and TRBJ2-3; TRBD2 aligns across 10 bases. The CDR3 sequence is 16 residues long. The junction had 11 bases not matched to a gene; V was cut back by 7 bases and J by 4 bases. Looked up from germline, CDR1 is MNHEY and CDR2 is SMNVEV (reference sequence). This CDR3 is CASMGLAGVGADTQYF. The CDR3 coding sequence is TGTGCCAGCATGGGTCTAGCGGGAGTTGGAGCAGATACGCAGTATTTT.

The V gene is TRBV5-6, the J gene TRBJ2-2; 10 bases are shared with TRBD1. J was trimmed by 7 bases and V by 0 bases; bases with no gene match: 6. Germline V gene data show CDR1 as SGHDT and CDR2 as YYEEEE. This CDR3 region has 16 residues. This CDR3 is CASSLVRTGGNGELFF. CDR3 bases: TGTGCCAGCAGCTTGGTTAGGACAGGGGGTAACGGGGAGCTGTTTTTT.

A single count supports this clone. The genes are TRBV2 and TRBJ2-7; possible D gene TRBD1, 5 bases. This CDR3 contains 16 residues. The germline CDR1 and CDR2 sequences are SNHLY and FYNNEI. V gave up 6 bases and J gave up 0 bases, with 18 bases separating them. The CDR3 DNA reads as TGTGCCAGCAGAGATACCAGGGTTATACGCTCCTACGAGCAGTACTTC. Translating gives CASRDTRVIRSYEQYF.

V and J are TRBV13 and TRBJ2-2; TRBD1 matches at 10 bases. Germline V gene sequence: CDR1 PRHDT, CDR2 FYEKMQ (reference sequence). J lost 6 bases, V lost 5 bases, and 15 bases had no gene match. The CDR3 contains 18 residues. CDR3: CASSTAPGTGVFAGELFF. Here the CDR3 DNA reads TGTGCCAGCAGCACCGCTCCCGGGACAGGGGTATTCGCCGGGGAGCTGTTTTTT.

The chain combines TRBV7-9 with TRBJ1-5, with no clear D. CDR3 length equals 13 residues. CDR1 and CDR2 from the germline V gene are SEHNR and FQNEAQ (reference sequence). V was shortened by 1 base and J by 9 bases, with 10 bases between the two germline ends. CDR3 DNA: TGTGCCAGCAGCTTAGGGGGTGGAGGGCCCCAGCATTTT. Protein sequence: CASSLGGGGPQHF. The full variable domain, its missing parts supplied by reference TRBV7-9 and TRBJ1-5, is DTGVSQNPRHKITKRGQNVTFRCDPISEHNRLYWYRQTLGQGPEFLTYFQNEAQLEKSRLLSDRFSAERPKGSFSTLEIQRTEQGDSAMYLCASSLGGGGPQHFGDGTRLSIL.

This clone has at least ten counts. The rearrangement joins TRBV19 to TRBJ2-7; weak D call: TRBD1 (5 bases). Germline V gene sequence: CDR1 LNHDA, CDR2 SQIVND (reference sequence). This CDR3 has 13 amino acids. The germline V and J ends were trimmed by 3 bases and 2 bases, with 8 bases remaining between them. CDR3 sequence: CASSMGLPYEQYF. Here the CDR3 DNA reads TGTGCCAGTAGTATGGGGCTACCCTACGAGCAGTACTTC.

The chain links TRBV15 to TRBJ2-7; D is possibly TRBD2 (6 bases). V was pared by 0 bases and J by 2 bases, with 11 bases between. Germline values: CDR1 LNHNV, CDR2 YYDKDF (reference sequence). The CDR3 is 15 residues long. The CDR3 sequence is CATSREGLAAYEQYF. CDR3 DNA: TGTGCCACCAGCAGAGAGGGACTGGCAGCCTACGAGCAGTACTTC.

The rearrangement links TRBV28 to TRBJ2-7; 10 nucleotides line up with TRBD1. This CDR3 is built from 16 residues. Trimming removed 1 base from V and 6 bases from J; junction bases left unmatched: 9. CDR1 is MDHEN and CDR2 is SYDVKM in the germline V gene. CDR3 in DNA: TGTGCCAGCAGTTTATCCCAAATCCGGACAGGGGGCGAGCAGTACTTC. Amino acid sequence: CASSLSQIRTGGEQYF. The full variable domain, rest sourced from reference TRBV28 and TRBJ2-7, is DVKVTQSSRYLVKRTGEKVFLECVQDMDHENMFWYRQDPGLGLRLIYFSYDVKMKEKGDIPEGYSVSREKKERFSLILESASTNQTSMYLCASSLSQIRTGGEQYFGPGTRLTVT.

The gene calls are TRBV6-5 and TRBJ2-7, with TRBD2 matching 10 bases. Germline V gene data show CDR1 as MNHEY and CDR2 as SVGAGI. Trimming removed 10 bases from V and 5 bases from J; junction bases left unmatched: 8. This CDR3 contains 13 residues. The CDR3 here is CATGLAVFDEQYF. CDR3 in DNA: TGTGCCACCGGACTAGCGGTATTCGACGAGCAGTACTTC.